This TCR beta chain is from a study of neurological immune-mediated disorders. Source material was 2 million unsorted PBMCs, stored at -80 °C in RNAlater. This clonotype was recorded at least ten times. The antigen remains undetermined. CDR3 length equals 14 residues. Deletions cut 4 bases from V and 2 bases from J, with 11 bases between. Germline assignment: CDR1 SGHRS and CDR2 YFSETQ. General study results and limits: Multiple sclerosis was found to have the least TCR clonal expansion, below healthy controls, and HTLV-1-associated myelopathy the most. No expanded-clone CDR3 amino acid sequence recurred across subjects, suggesting private TCR-beta repertoires.

The authors produced cDNA by 5'RACE using 10-nucleotide random UMIs. TCRdb analysed the 5' RACE reads with MiXCR anew, one entry per CDR3 protein. The sample shows 35,000 to 50,000 distinct CDR3 sequences, roughly 2.5% of them seen only once. Sequencing was performed on PBMCs. This TCR derives from a man in his forties or fifties with multiple sclerosis. The chain joins TRBV5-1 to TRBJ2-3; D is possibly TRBD1 or TRBD2 (5 bases each). The CDR3 bases are TGCGCCAGCAGCCATCAGGGAGCCACAGATACGCAGTATTTT. Protein: CASSHQGATDTQYF.